This TCR beta chain emerged from a study of T cells in localized non-small cell lung cancer. Findings and limits, study-wide: Clonality of T cells reached its maximum in uninvolved adjacent lung, surpassing tumor.

CDR1 and CDR2 from the germline V gene are LNHNV and YYDKDF (reference sequence). Trimming cost V 1 base and J 6 bases, with 0 bases left between them. This CDR3 is built from 11 residues. Assay used: immunoSEQ multiplex PCR; TCRdb lists only in-frame clones, some missing. Altogether nearly 25,000 clones are present, 80% to 95% being singletons, with the ten largest covering 2.5% to 3%. A note on this clone: The antigen is unknown.

The clonotype was recovered from a woman aged 35 to 70 with stage I lung adenocarcinoma. The genes are TRBV15 and TRBJ2-2; D remains unclear. The material was peripheral blood, obtained before any cancer treatment. The CDR3 sequence is CATSRAGELFF. DNA for the CDR3: TGTGCCACCAGCAGAGCCGGGGAGCTGTTTTTT.